This record covers a single T cell receptor beta chain. Its antigen is unknown. Every one of the patients relapsed after autologous stem cell transplantation (brentuximab vedotin exposure was variable). Measured with immunoSEQ multiplex PCR; TCRdb has only the in-frame clones, and not every one. The sample records approximately 21,000 clones, approximately 70% being singletons. This sample is drawn from a study of PD-1 blockade in classical Hodgkin lymphoma. Background on the study: Patients had nivolumab dosed at 3 mg/kg, delivered intravenously every 2 weeks.

Deletions cut 0 bases from V and 6 bases from J, with 14 bases between. Germline CDR1 is LGHNA and CDR2 is YNFKEQ. This CDR3 is 15 amino acids long. Whole-study findings and limits: Patients with a complete response exhibited baseline diversity comparable to newly diagnosed patients. By C4D1 there was a significant rise in CD4+ TCR diversity but not in CD8+ TCR diversity.

The sequence was collected from a human donor with classical Hodgkin lymphoma. This chain connects TRBV4-2 to TRBJ1-2; D is undetermined. The sample consisted of peripheral blood mononuclear cells (PBMCs), taken at baseline. CDR3 residues: CASSQDRGGIDGYTF. The CDR3, as DNA: TGTGCCAGCAGCCAAGATCGCGGAGGGATCGATGGCTACACCTTC.